Shown below are 3 T cell receptor beta chains from a single sample sequenced in a study of blood T cell repertoires in COVID-19. Measured with immunoSEQ multiplex PCR; TCRdb has only the in-frame clones, and not every one. The repertoire has under 85,000 clones, 65% to 85% of them found once; the top ten carry less than 40%. Sequenced sample: peripheral blood. The receptors originated from a man aged 80 or over with active or convalescent COVID-19.

This clone is a singleton in its sample. This chain uses TRBV6-5 with TRBJ1-1; no definite D call. CDR1 and CDR2 from the germline V gene are MNHEY and SVGAGI. The CDR3 has 13 amino acids. V gave up 8 bases and J gave up 2 bases, with 12 bases separating them. In DNA, the CDR3 is TGTGCCAGCGGGAGCCAGACTAACACTGAAGCTTTCTTT. Its translation is CASGSQTNTEAFF.

V is TRBV5-1 and J is TRBJ2-3; 10 bases fit TRBD2. With V trimmed by 4 bases and J by 0 bases, 5 bases remained unmatched. CDR1 and CDR2 (germline): SGHRS, YFSETQ. The CDR3 is 16 amino acids. The CDR3 region is CASSISGGASTDTQYF. The CDR3 nucleotides read TGCGCCAGCAGCATCAGCGGGGGGGCTAGCACAGATACGCAGTATTTT.

The chain links TRBV7-8 to TRBJ2-3; 9 bases fit TRBD2. Per the germline V gene, CDR1 is SGHVS and CDR2 is FQNEAQ. The CDR3 spans 17 residues. The trim removed 1 base at V and 1 base at J, leaving 6 bases unmatched. CDR3 nucleotides: TGTGCCAGCAGCTTAGTTCTTAGCGGGGGAGGCACAGATACGCAGTATTTT. It specifies CASSLVLSGGGTDTQYF.